Only a few counts were recorded for the clone carrying this T cell receptor beta chain. The entry originates in a study of response to subunit inactivated influenza vaccine. TCRdb re-analysed the RT-PCR reads in MiXCR, keeping a single row per CDR3 protein. The profile shows around 570,000 distinct CDR3 sequences, approximately 10% of them singletons. The same data also went into a second study, on T cells expressing NK-cell markers. From that report: Beta-chain TCR cDNA was generated via 5'RACE template switching with UMIs.

The TCR comes from a man over 45 who received an inactivated influenza vaccine. The material sequenced was PBMCs from blood, taken on the day of vaccination.

As DNA, the CDR3 is TGTGCCAGCAGCGTAGTCGGACTAGCGGGAGTTGCGGATACGCAGTATTTT. This sequence encodes CASSVVGLAGVADTQYF. This chain joins TRBV9 and TRBJ2-3; 13 positions match TRBD2. CDR1 and CDR2 (germline): SGDLS, YYNGEE. V was pared by 0 bases and J by 6 bases, with 7 bases of the junction left unmatched. The CDR3 spans 17 residues.